These T cell receptor beta chains were read from a single sample in a study of T cell responses to AZD1222 COVID-19 vaccine. Produced via immunoSEQ multiplex PCR; TCRdb's table is partial and in-frame only. The sample carries about 120,000 clones, around nine tenths recorded once. Material: peripheral blood, obtained on day 0 of AZD1222 vaccination. Receptor source: an adult in good health. The CDR3 runs from the conserved cysteine through the conserved F or W. D genes are given only for firm matches. Only some rows state a clone size, as once, few, many or a class for expanded clones.

TRBJ2-3 TRBV24-1 . once CATHRALPDTQYF TGTGCCACCCACCGGGCGCTACCCGATACGCAGTATTTT
TRBJ1-5 TRBV19 . . CASSIGFGSNQPQHF TGTGCCAGTAGTATTGGTTTCGGCAGCAATCAGCCCCAGCATTTT
TRBJ2-1 TRBV7-8 . . CASSSRRNEQFF TGTGCCAGCAGCTCCCGGCGAAATGAGCAGTTCTTC
TRBJ2-6 TRBV11-3 . . CASSLSGAGANVLTF TGTGCCAGCAGCTTATCGGGAGCTGGGGCCAACGTCCTGACTTTC
TRBJ1-6 TRBV6-2/TRBV6-3 . . CASSPGTGNSPLHF TGTGCCAGCAGTCCCGGGACGGGCAATTCACCCCTCCACTTT
TRBJ1-2 TRBV12-5 . . CASGFGQYGYTF TGTGCTAGTGGTTTCGGACAGTATGGCTACACCTTC
TRBJ2-2 TRBV6-5 . . CASQGGGLNTGELFF TGTGCCTCACAAGGGGGGGGCCTGAACACCGGGGAGCTGTTTTTT
TRBJ2-1 TRBV3-1/TRBV3-2 . . CASSQDLVQGNEQFF TGTGCCAGCAGCCAAGATCTGGTGCAGGGCAATGAGCAGTTCTTC
TRBJ2-2 TRBV24-1 . . CATSDSGPSNTGELFF TGTGCCACCAGTGATTCCGGCCCCAGTAACACCGGGGAGCTGTTTTTT
TRBJ1-2 TRBV4-3 . . CASSQDFGGGYGYTF TGCGCCAGCAGCCAAGATTTCGGGGGTGGCTATGGCTACACCTTC
TRBJ2-1 TRBV7-9 . . CASRRDLSGEQFF TGTGCCAGCAGACGGGACCTCTCGGGGGAGCAGTTCTTC
TRBJ1-1 TRBV19 . . CASSIWGLKNTEAFF TGTGCCAGTAGTATATGGGGACTTAAGAACACTGAAGCTTTCTTT
TRBJ1-2 TRBV2 TRBD1 once CASRNSGGESYGYTF TGTGCCAGCAGGAACTCAGGGGGCGAAAGCTATGGCTACACCTTC
TRBJ1-2 TRBV6-2/TRBV6-3 . . CASSYVLGDGGYTF TGTGCCAGCAGTTACGTTCTAGGGGATGGCGGCTACACCTTC
TRBJ2-3 TRBV7-9 TRBD2 . CASSFGLAGETDTQYF TGTGCCAGCAGCTTCGGACTAGCGGGGGAGACAGATACGCAGTATTTT
TRBJ2-5 TRBV14 . . CASSNRGWYQETQYF TGTGCCAGTTCTAATCGGGGATGGTACCAAGAGACCCAGTACTTC
TRBJ1-2 TRBV10-3 TRBD1 . CAIYGQGRGDGYTF TGTGCCATTTACGGACAGGGGAGGGGAGATGGCTACACCTTC
TRBJ1-1 TRBV2 . . CASSVGRVGTEAFF TGTGCCAGCAGTGTCGGCAGGGTAGGCACTGAAGCTTTCTTT
TRBJ1-1 TRBV20-1 . few CSARGAGRTFF TGCAGTGCTAGGGGGGCAGGGCGGACTTTCTTT
TRBJ2-3 TRBV7-9 . . CASSAVGTDTQYF TGTGCCAGCAGCGCAGTGGGAACAGATACGCAGTATTTT
TRBJ2-1 TRBV28 . . CASSPGGRIEQFF TGTGCCAGCAGTCCCGGGGGGCGGATCGAGCAGTTCTTC
TRBJ1-2 TRBV5-1 . . CASSVQGPNGYTF TGCGCCAGCAGCGTCCAGGGACCCAACGGCTACACCTTC
TRBJ1-2 TRBV4-1 . few CASSQDIRALGARGYTF TGCGCCAGCAGCCAAGATATCCGGGCCCTAGGCGCGCGAGGCTACACCTTC
TRBJ1-3 TRBV30 . . CAWSYSPGIGNTIYF TGTGCCTGGAGCTATTCCCCGGGGATAGGAAACACCATATATTTT
TRBJ1-4 TRBV5-1 TRBD1 . CASSFDRAANEKLFF TGCGCCAGCAGCTTTGACAGGGCGGCTAATGAAAAACTGTTTTTT
TRBJ1-1 TRBV11-3 . . CASSKQAHGGEAFF TGTGCCAGCAGCAAACAGGCCCACGGGGGAGAAGCTTTCTTT
TRBJ2-5 TRBV7-9 . few CASSLGASHPHF TGTGCCAGCAGCTTAGGAGCGTCCCACCCCCACTTC
TRBJ1-2 TRBV19 . . CASSVGDYGYTF TGTGCCAGTAGCGTGGGGGACTATGGCTACACCTTC
TRBJ2-2 TRBV15 TRBD1 . CATSRFPGDSSAGELFF TGTGCCACCAGCAGGTTCCCCGGGGACAGTTCGGCCGGGGAGCTGTTTTTT
TRBJ1-2 TRBV19 TRBD1 . CASSRRDRTYGYTF TGTGCCAGTAGCCGCCGGGACAGAACTTATGGCTACACCTTC
TRBJ2-7 TRBV11-3 TRBD1 . CASSQGATYEQYF TGTGCCAGCAGTCAGGGGGCGACCTACGAGCAGTACTTC
TRBJ2-5 TRBV6-5 . once CASSYPGLAETQYF TGTGCCAGCAGTTACCCAGGGCTAGCGGAGACCCAGTACTTC
TRBJ1-1 TRBV29-1 . . CSVPDHTEAFF TGCAGCGTTCCAGACCACACTGAAGCTTTCTTT
TRBJ2-4 TRBV27 . . CASSAGGGYKNIQYF TGTGCCAGCAGCGCCGGGGGAGGTTACAAAAACATTCAGTACTTC
TRBJ2-7 TRBV27 . . CASSLPSYEQYF TGTGCCAGCAGTCTCCCATCCTACGAGCAGTACTTC
TRBJ2-5 TRBV5-1 . . CASSFFGAGSPQETQYF TGCGCCAGCAGCTTTTTTGGCGCAGGGTCCCCCCAAGAGACCCAGTACTTC
TRBJ2-2 TRBV5-1 . . CASSLPGGRTGELFF TGCGCCAGCAGCTTGCCAGGAGGAAGGACCGGGGAGCTGTTTTTT
TRBJ1-2 TRBV5-1 . . CASTTGNYGYTF TGCGCCAGTACTACAGGGAACTATGGCTACACCTTC
TRBJ2-7 TRBV5-1 TRBD2 . CASSSGLAGDLEQYF TGCGCCAGCAGCTCAGGACTAGCGGGGGACCTCGAGCAGTACTTC
TRBJ2-7 TRBV9 TRBD1 . CASSVGMIGTGSYEQYF TGTGCCAGCAGCGTAGGAATGATTGGGACAGGGAGTTACGAGCAGTACTTC
TRBJ2-6 TRBV7-9 TRBD1 . CASKIWGDRENVLTF TGTGCCAGCAAGATTTGGGGGGACAGGGAAAACGTCCTGACTTTC
TRBJ1-4 TRBV27 TRBD1 once CASSPTGGREKLFF TGTGCCAGCAGTCCGACAGGGGGGCGAGAAAAACTGTTTTTT